What follows describes a single T cell receptor beta chain. The sample belongs to a study of blood T cell repertoires in COVID-19. Study in general: Acute and convalescent COVID-19 specimens originated in the United States, Italy and Spain. Sources were T cells, B-cell-depleted T cells, or PBMCs; the material itself was cDNA or gDNA.

In the study's own analysis: Estimation of nucleated cell counts relied on the amplification of reference gene primers. The assay was immunoSEQ multiplex PCR, and TCRdb's table has in-frame clones only and misses some. The DNA was the basis for D and trimming; V, J and clone size are from that table. The sample shows 70,000 to 80,000 clones, 87% of them seen only once. There are 14 residues in the CDR3. V shed 4 bases, J shed 4 bases, and the junction held 1 base outside the gene matches. Germline V CDR1 and CDR2: MNHNY, SVGAGI (reference sequence). The receptor comes from a woman aged 45-65 years with acute or convalescent COVID-19. What was sequenced was peripheral blood. This chain joins TRBV6-6 and TRBJ2-3, with 11 nucleotides matching TRBD2. DNA for the CDR3: TGTGCCAGCAGTTTAGCGGGAGGGGCAGATACGCAGTATTTT. This encodes CASSLAGGADTQYF.